This TCR beta chain was sequenced for a study of siplizumab effects on memory and regulatory T cells. As for this clone: Its antigen is still unknown.

TCRdb's table, derived via immunoSEQ multiplex PCR, lists solely in-frame clones and lacks some. The sample consists of some 97,000 clones, roughly 94% of them appearing once. The CDR3 spans 16 residues. The V gene end was trimmed by 3 bases and the J gene end by 6 bases; junction bases not matched to a gene: 6. The germline gives CDR1 MDHEN, CDR2 SYDVKM. Study outcomes and limitations: The apparent diversity of naive T cells exceeded that of memory cells, and naive T cells seemed to make a major contribution to the alloresponse. In controls, approximately 28% of mappable alloreactive CD4+ clones were Treg-derived on average, versus just under 70% with siplizumab.

Sequencing was performed on Tregs sorted from blood. V gene TRBV28 combines with J gene TRBJ2-2; 11 nucleotides match TRBD2. This TCR was recovered from a human donor in good health. In nucleotides, the CDR3 is TGTGCCAGCAGTTTCCAAACACTAGCGGGAGCCGGGGAGCTGTTTTTT. The encoded protein is CASSFQTLAGAGELFF.